This T cell receptor (beta chain) was recorded in a study of circulating and synovial CD4+ cells in juvenile arthritis. Study results and caveats: CPL and bulk CD4 samples differed at least tenfold in T cell genomes. Circulating pathogenic-like and bulk T cells looked alike by Vbeta family usage.

Only one count was recorded for this clone. Its target is unknown. Some clones are missing from TCRdb's copy, which holds only in-frame ones; the method was immunoSEQ multiplex PCR. The profile shows about 16,000 clones, about 90% of them singletons. V dropped 4 bases and J dropped 5 bases, with 16 bases sitting between them. Per the germline V gene, CDR1 is SGHDT and CDR2 is YYEEEE. The CDR3 runs 14 residues. This sequence was found in a human donor with juvenile idiopathic arthritis. V usage is TRBV5-6 and J usage is TRBJ2-7; a weak D match, TRBD1 (7 bases). The sample taken for sequencing was CD4+ T cells from blood. The CDR3 spells CASSTGGTVDEQYF. DNA of the CDR3: TGTGCCAGCAGCACTGGGGGGACAGTCGACGAGCAGTACTTC.